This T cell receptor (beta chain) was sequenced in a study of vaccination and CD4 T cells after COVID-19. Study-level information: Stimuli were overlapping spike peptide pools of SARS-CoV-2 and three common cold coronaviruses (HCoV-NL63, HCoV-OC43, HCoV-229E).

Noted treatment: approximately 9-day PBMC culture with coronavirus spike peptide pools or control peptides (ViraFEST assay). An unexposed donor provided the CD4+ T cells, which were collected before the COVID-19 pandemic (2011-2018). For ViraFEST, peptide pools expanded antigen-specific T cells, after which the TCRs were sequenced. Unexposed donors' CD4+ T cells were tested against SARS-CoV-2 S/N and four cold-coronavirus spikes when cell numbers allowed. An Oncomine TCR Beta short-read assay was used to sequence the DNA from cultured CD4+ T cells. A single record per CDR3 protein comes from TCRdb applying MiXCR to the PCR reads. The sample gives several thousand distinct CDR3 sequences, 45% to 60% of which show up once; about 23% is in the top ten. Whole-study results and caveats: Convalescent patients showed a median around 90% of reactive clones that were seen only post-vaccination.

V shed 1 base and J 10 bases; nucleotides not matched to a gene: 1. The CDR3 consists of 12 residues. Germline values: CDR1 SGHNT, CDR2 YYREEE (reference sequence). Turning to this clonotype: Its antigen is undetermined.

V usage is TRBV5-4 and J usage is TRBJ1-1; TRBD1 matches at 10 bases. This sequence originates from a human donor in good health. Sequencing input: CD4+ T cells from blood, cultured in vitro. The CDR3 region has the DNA TGTGCCAGCAGCTTGTGGACAGGGGGAGCTTTCTTT. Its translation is CASSLWTGGAFF. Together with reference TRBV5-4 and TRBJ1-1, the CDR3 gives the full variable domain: ETGVTQSPTHLIKTRGQQVTLRCSSQSGHNTVSWYQQALGQGPQFIFQYYREEENGRGNFPPRFSGLQFPNYSSELNVNALELDDSALYLCASSLWTGGAFFGQGTRLTVV.